These 12 T cell receptor beta chains were all obtained from the same sample, sequenced in a study of T cells in Graves' hyperthyroidism and ophthalmopathy. Using RNA transcripts as the source, TCR beta CDR3 regions were amplified. HTBI primers were the set used in a first-round RT-PCR of the TCR CDR3. One entry per CDR3 protein, called by TCRdb with MiXCR from the multiplex PCR reads. Of just over 550,000 distinct CDR3 sequences listed, 40% to 55% were seen once; the top ten hold 6.5% to 9%. Sequenced input: peripheral blood or thyroid tissue (not recorded which). The receptors were sampled from a woman in her late teens or twenties with Graves' hyperthyroidism.

This chain links TRBV9 with TRBJ1-6; D possibly corresponds to TRBD1 (6 bases). The CDR3 runs 16 residues. The V gene's germline CDR1 is SGDLS and CDR2 YYNGEE. The ends were cut back, 4 bases at V and 4 bases at J, with 15 bases in the middle. The CDR3 loop is CASSPSRGTYNSPLHF. Written as DNA, the CDR3 is TGTGCCAGCAGCCCCTCGCGGGGGACATATAATTCACCCCTCCACTTT. Variable domain in full (rest from reference TRBV9 and TRBJ1-6): DSGVTQTPKHLITATGQRVTLRCSPRSGDLSVYWYQQSLDQGLQFLIQYYNGEERAKGNILERFSAQQFPDLHSELNLSSLELGDSALYFCASSPSRGTYNSPLHFGNGTRLTVT.

A word on this clonotype: The junction differs from germline at one of its ends, possibly a read error. The J gene is TRBJ2-7, the V gene TRBV5-1; D gene ambiguous. This CDR3 contains 11 residues. Germline CDR1 SGHRS, CDR2 YFSETQ. The CDR3 sequence: CASSSTYGQYF. The CDR3 coding sequence is TGCGCCAGCAGCTCCACCTACGGGCAGTACTTC.

This chain links TRBV24-1 with TRBJ2-7, with TRBD2 identical over 7 bases. The V gene end was trimmed by 0 bases and the J gene end by 9 bases; junction bases not matched to a gene: 1. Germline CDR1 reads KGHDR; CDR2 reads SFDVKD. The CDR3 consists of 12 residues. In DNA form, the CDR3 reads TGTGCCACCAGTGATTTGGCGGGAGCGCAGTACTTC. Translated, it gives CATSDLAGAQYF.

The rearrangement uses TRBV7-3 and TRBJ2-3, with D hard to call. The CDR3 runs to 16 residues. V was cut by 3 bases and J by 6 bases, with 19 bases left in between. CDR1 SGHTA and CDR2 FQGTGA come from the germline V gene. CDR3 protein: CASSLASDPRRDTQYF. Here the CDR3 DNA reads TGTGCCAGCAGCTTGGCTTCGGACCCGAGACGGGATACGCAGTATTTT.

The chain has TRBV10-3 and TRBJ1-4; 10 bases match TRBD1. The J segment lost 6 bases and the V segment lost 4 bases, leaving 8 bases of the junction unmatched. The CDR3 has 16 amino acids. Germline V gene lookup returns CDR1 ENHRY and CDR2 SYGVKD. The CDR3 DNA reads TGTGCCATCAGTGGCATGACAGGGGGCGAGGATGAAAAACTGTTTTTT. Translating it yields CAISGMTGGEDEKLFF.

This clonotype was seen more than once but under ten times. This chain uses TRBV19 with TRBJ2-6; D might be TRBD1 (5 bases). Germline CDR1 is LNHDA and CDR2 is SQIVND (reference sequence). CDR3 length: 15 amino acids. Trimming took 2 bases from V and 1 from J, leaving 6 bases between them. CDR3 coding DNA: TGTGCCAGTAGTATACAGGGATCTGGGGCCAACGTCCTGACTTTC. Amino acid sequence: CASSIQGSGANVLTF.

This clonotype was recorded a few times. This chain joins TRBV19 and TRBJ2-5, with D unresolved. The CDR3 loop spans 13 amino acids. Germline CDR1 LNHDA, CDR2 SQIVND (reference sequence). Trimming shortened V by 3 bases and J by 2 bases, and 7 bases separated the two germline ends. CDR3 sequence: CASSMGRQETQYF. CDR3 sequence (DNA): TGTGCCAGTAGTATGGGCAGGCAAGAGACCCAGTACTTC.

There are a few counts of this clonotype. The chain couples TRBV20-1 to TRBJ1-5; 10 bases align to TRBD1. Germline V gives CDR1 DFQATT, CDR2 SNEGSKA (reference sequence). This CDR3 is built from 13 residues. The CDR3 region is CSPSTGGWQPQHF. CDR3 bases: TGCAGCCCTTCGACAGGGGGCTGGCAGCCCCAGCATTTT.

V and J are TRBV15 and TRBJ2-7, with D unresolved. V lost 0 bases, J lost 2 bases, and 14 bases lay in between. The CDR3 length is 16 residues. The V gene's germline CDR1 is LNHNV and CDR2 YYDKDF (reference sequence). CDR3 in amino acids: CATSRDPAGITYEQYF. The CDR3, as DNA: TGTGCCACCAGCAGAGATCCGGCAGGAATAACCTACGAGCAGTACTTC.

V and J are TRBV2 and TRBJ2-2; a weak D match, TRBD2 (6 bases). The germline V gene encodes CDR1 SNHLY and CDR2 FYNNEI. V was trimmed by 4 bases and J by 4 bases, leaving 16 bases between them. The length of the CDR3 is 16 residues. As DNA, the CDR3 is TGTGCCAGCAGTGGGGAAGTAGCGGCGAGCACCGGGGAGCTGTTTTTT. Its protein product is CASSGEVAASTGELFF.

The V gene is TRBV10-3, the J gene TRBJ1-2; 7 nucleotides line up with TRBD1. The CDR3 is 18 amino acids. Losses at the gene ends were 5 bases for V and 2 bases for J; bases not matched to a gene: 17. CDR1 is ENHRY and CDR2 is SYGVKD in the germline V gene. In nucleotides, the CDR3 is TGTGCCATCAGTTACGCAGACAGGGCGGACTACGTGAACTATGGCTACACCTTC. Translation: CAISYADRADYVNYGYTF.

The rearrangement links TRBV29-1 to TRBJ2-2; TRBD2 aligns across 7 bases. CDR3 length equals 14 residues. Germline CDR1 SQVTM, CDR2 ANQGSEA. Trimming took 8 bases from V and 2 from J; bases not matched to a gene: 8. The CDR3 spells CSFSSAGNTGELFF. CDR3 nucleotide sequence: TGCAGCTTTTCCTCAGCGGGAAACACCGGGGAGCTGTTTTTT.